The 30 T cell receptor beta chains below all came from one sample that was sequenced in a study of CD8 T cells in Susac syndrome. RNA totalling roughly 0.5 to 1 ug underwent reverse transcription with random hexamers. TCRdb recomputed calls from the immunoSEQ multiplex PCR reads with MiXCR, one row per CDR3 protein. The data hold a few hundred thousand distinct CDR3 sequences, with about 95% observed a single time. Sequenced sample: CD4+ T cells from PBMCs. These receptors came from a human donor with multiple sclerosis.

The chain is built from TRBV19 and TRBJ2-7; tentative D call: TRBD1 (6 bases). Trimming took off 3 bases at V and 0 bases at J, with 15 bases between the two ends. Per the germline V gene, CDR1 is LNHDA and CDR2 is SQIVND (reference sequence). The CDR3 is 16 amino acids. CDR3 amino acids: CASSMVAGALSYEQYF. The CDR3 coding sequence is TGTGCCAGTAGTATGGTGGCAGGGGCCCTCTCCTACGAGCAGTACTTC. The entire variable domain, with the rest obtained from reference TRBV19 and TRBJ2-7, is as follows: DGGITQSPKYLFRKEGQNVTLSCEQNLNHDAMYWYRQDPGQGLRLIYYSQIVNDFQKGDIAEGYSVSREKKESFPLTVTSAQKNPTAFYLCASSMVAGALSYEQYFGPGTRLTVT.

The count of this clonotype is one. The chain employs TRBV2 and TRBJ1-1; D call uncertain. Germline V gene data show CDR1 as SNHLY and CDR2 as FYNNEI. The CDR3 extends over 13 amino acids. Deletions cut 7 bases from V and 5 bases from J, with 14 bases between. The CDR3 spells CASKTTLGTEAFF. The CDR3 nucleotides read TGTGCCAGCAAGACCACATTAGGTACTGAAGCTTTCTTT.

The gene calls are TRBV5-1 and TRBJ2-1; a possible D gene is TRBD1 (6 bases). The V end lost 4 bases, the J end lost 8 bases, and 19 bases lay between the germline ends. Germline-derived CDR1 and CDR2 are SGHRS and YFSETQ. The CDR3 runs 15 residues. The CDR3 here is CASSPTGNGFDEQFF. CDR3 nucleotides: TGCGCCAGCAGCCCTACAGGGAATGGGTTCGATGAGCAGTTCTTC.

This chain joins TRBV10-3 and TRBJ2-3; the D is unclear. The V end was cut by 4 bases, the J end by 2 bases, with 13 bases between. Germline V gives CDR1 ENHRY, CDR2 SYGVKD. This CDR3 is built from 15 residues. The CDR3 DNA reads TGTGCCATCAGTGTCGGCGAATCAGCCACAGATACGCAGTATTTT. It codes for CAISVGESATDTQYF.

The count of this clonotype is one. The V and J genes are TRBV20-1 and TRBJ1-2; D remains unclear. V shed 6 bases and J shed 1 base, with 6 bases lying between them. The CDR3 runs 11 residues. Germline CDR1 DFQATT, CDR2 SNEGSKA (reference sequence). Here the CDR3 DNA reads TGCAGTGCCCCCTTTAACTATGGCTACACCTTC. Its protein is CSAPFNYGYTF.

CDR3 in amino acids: CSVEKASGSRYEQYF. CDR3 nucleotide sequence: TGCAGCGTTGAAAAAGCTAGCGGGAGTCGGTACGAGCAGTACTTC. The V call is TRBV29-1, the J call TRBJ2-7; 10 positions agree with TRBD2. Germline CDR1 is SQVTM and CDR2 is ANQGSEA. The CDR3 is 15 amino acids. Losses at the gene ends were 2 bases for V and 4 bases for J; bases not matched to a gene: 8.

The chain is built from TRBV3-1 and TRBJ2-5; TRBD2 aligns across 7 bases. CDR3 size: 17 residues. V dropped 2 bases and J dropped 3; count of bases not matched to a gene: 12. Germline CDR1 is LGHDT and CDR2 is YNNKEL (reference sequence). The CDR3 nucleotides are TGTGCCAGCAGCCAACCAAATCGACTAGCTGAGAAAGAGACCCAGTACTTC. Its translation is CASSQPNRLAEKETQYF.

The rearrangement joins TRBV24-1 to TRBJ2-7; TRBD1 agrees at 8 bases. CDR3 length: 14 residues. Looked up from germline, CDR1 is KGHDR and CDR2 is SFDVKD. The V segment lost 8 bases and the J segment 0 bases; nucleotides outside the gene matches: 5. The CDR3 region has the DNA TGTGCCACCAACTCGGACAGGGACTCCTACGAGCAGTACTTC. This codes for CATNSDRDSYEQYF.

The chain has TRBV3-1 and TRBJ1-2, with a weak D call TRBD1 (6 bases). Germline CDR1 LGHDT, CDR2 YNNKEL (reference sequence). This CDR3 region has 17 residues. Trimming stripped 3 bases from V and 8 bases from J, with 25 bases between. The DNA for the CDR3 is TGTGCCAGCAGCCATCAATCGACAGGTCTCGTCCTTGGAGGCTACACCTTC. It is translated as CASSHQSTGLVLGGYTF.

This chain joins TRBV20-1 and TRBJ2-5, with D perhaps TRBD2 (5 bases). The CDR3 is made up of 12 amino acids. V lost 4 bases, J lost 5 bases, and 11 bases lay in between. The V gene's germline CDR1 is DFQATT and CDR2 SNEGSKA (reference sequence). The CDR3 reads CSAIGVSETQYF. CDR3 DNA: TGCAGTGCTATCGGGGTCTCGGAGACCCAGTACTTC.

The chain links TRBV2 to TRBJ1-5; D gene unclear. CDR1 is SNHLY and CDR2 is FYNNEI in the germline V gene. Trimming removed 2 bases at V and 9 bases at J, with 11 bases between. The CDR3 is made up of 13 amino acids. The CDR3 here is CASSEFLGGPQHF. CDR3 nucleotide sequence: TGTGCCAGCAGTGAATTCCTCGGAGGGCCCCAGCATTTT.

The chain is built from TRBV7-8 and TRBJ1-2; no firm D call. Between the trimmed V and J ends, which lost 5 bases and 1 base, there was a span of 5 bases. This CDR3 comprises 12 residues. CDR1 and CDR2 from the germline V gene are SGHVS and FQNEAQ. The CDR3 loop is CASSADNYGYTF. The CDR3 DNA follows: TGTGCCAGCAGCGCCGATAACTATGGCTACACCTTC.

DNA for the CDR3: TGTGCCAGCTCAGGACTAGCGCAAAAGAGCACAGATACGCAGTATTTT. Translating gives CASSGLAQKSTDTQYF. The chain links TRBV18 to TRBJ2-3; 9 bases match TRBD2. Germline CDR1 is KGHSH and CDR2 is LQKENI. After removal of 5 bases from V and 0 bases from J, the junction contained 6 bases not matched to a gene. This CDR3 region has 16 residues.

The chain has TRBV5-1 and TRBJ2-7, with D perhaps matching TRBD1 (5 bases). With 6 bases removed from V and 6 bases from J, the gap between germline ends came to 19 bases. The CDR3 contains 14 residues. In germline, CDR1 is SGHRS, CDR2 YFSETQ. CDR3 DNA: TGCGCCAGCAAGGAGCAGGGCACTTTGGGCGAGCAGTACTTC. Translating gives CASKEQGTLGEQYF.

The chain couples TRBV3-1 to TRBJ2-7; D is uncertain. Germline values: CDR1 LGHDT, CDR2 YNNKEL (reference sequence). The CDR3 runs 12 residues. Trimming left V 1 base short and J 7 bases short, with 8 bases between. The CDR3 region is CASSQGVSEQYF. In DNA form, the CDR3 reads TGTGCCAGCAGCCAAGGAGTTAGTGAGCAGTACTTC.

The CDR3 DNA reads TGCAGCGTTGAGTCCGGGACAGGAGGTGAAAAACTGTTTTTT. The encoded protein is CSVESGTGGEKLFF. The chain combines TRBV29-1 with TRBJ1-4; the match to TRBD1 covers 8 bases. The V gene's germline CDR1 is SQVTM and CDR2 ANQGSEA. J gave up 7 bases and V 3 bases, and 7 bases lay outside the gene matches. The CDR3 has 14 amino acids.

V is TRBV29-1 and J is TRBJ1-2, with D hard to call. The CDR3 length is 12 residues. V lost 7 bases to trimming and J lost 8 bases, with 17 bases between them. Germline V gives CDR1 SQVTM, CDR2 ANQGSEA. The CDR3 reads CSDGPGPRGYTF. DNA for the CDR3: TGCAGCGATGGACCGGGCCCGAGAGGCTACACCTTC.

The gene calls are TRBV5-1 and TRBJ1-5; 7 bases line up with TRBD1. This CDR3 has 15 amino acids. The J segment lost 6 bases and the V segment lost 1 base, leaving 7 bases of the junction unmatched. Germline V lookup: CDR1 SGHRS, CDR2 YFSETQ. CDR3 sequence (DNA): TGCGCCAGCAGCTTGCAAGGGGGCGCGGGTCAGCCCCAGCATTTT. As protein: CASSLQGGAGQPQHF.

The chain couples TRBV2 to TRBJ2-7; 7 bases fit TRBD2. Trimming at V came to 3 bases and at J to 0 bases, leaving 2 bases not matched to a gene. CDR3 length: 14 amino acids. Germline CDR1 reads SNHLY; CDR2 reads FYNNEI. The CDR3 is CASSDGLVSYEQYF. The CDR3 DNA reads TGTGCCAGCAGTGACGGACTAGTCTCCTACGAGCAGTACTTC. The variable domain in full, completed from reference TRBV2 and TRBJ2-7, reads EPEVTQTPSHQVTQMGQEVILRCVPISNHLYFYWYRQILGQKVEFLVSFYNNEISEKSEIFDDQFSVERPDGSNFTLKIRSTKLEDSAMYFCASSDGLVSYEQYFGPGTRLTVT.

V gene TRBV12-5 combines with J gene TRBJ1-5; 9 positions match TRBD1. This CDR3 spans 14 amino acids. Looked up from germline, CDR1 is LGHNT and CDR2 is FRNRAP. The V gene end was trimmed by 1 base and the J gene end by 5 bases; junction bases not matched to a gene: 0. The CDR3 is CASGLGDRDQPQHF. The CDR3 nucleotides read TGTGCTAGTGGTTTGGGGGACAGGGATCAGCCCCAGCATTTT.

The rearrangement links TRBV6-5 to TRBJ2-2, with 8 bases fitting TRBD2. This CDR3 spans 14 amino acids. Trimming at V came to 4 bases and at J to 6 bases, leaving 4 bases not matched to a gene. Germline V gene sequence: CDR1 MNHEY, CDR2 SVGAGI. CDR3: CASSFSGGAGELFF. In DNA, the CDR3 is TGTGCCAGCAGTTTCTCGGGGGGGGCCGGGGAGCTGTTTTTT.

The chain joins TRBV27 to TRBJ2-2; D possibly corresponds to TRBD1 (6 bases). The V and J ends lost 4 bases and 2 bases respectively, with 11 bases between them. Germline CDR1 is MNHEY and CDR2 is SMNVEV (reference sequence). CDR3 length equals 15 residues. The CDR3 loop is CASSSWTDNTGELFF. In nucleotides, the CDR3 is TGTGCCAGCAGTTCCTGGACAGATAACACCGGGGAGCTGTTTTTT.

The chain carries TRBV7-2 and TRBJ2-3; the D gene is possibly TRBD2 (5 bases). Germline loops: CDR1 SGHTA, CDR2 FQGNSA. V was cut by 6 bases and J by 1 base, with 11 bases left in between. The CDR3 runs to 14 residues. In DNA, the CDR3 is TGTGCCAGCAGAAATAGAGCGGGCACAGATACGCAGTATTTT. Translating it yields CASRNRAGTDTQYF.

The V gene is TRBV2, the J gene TRBJ2-3; D call uncertain. Germline values: CDR1 SNHLY, CDR2 FYNNEI. The CDR3 has 14 residues. V was trimmed by 8 bases and J by 2 bases, leaving 14 bases between them. As DNA, the CDR3 is TGTGCCAGCGGTGGTCGTCAACTCACAGATACGCAGTATTTT. Protein sequence: CASGGRQLTDTQYF.

This clonotype was counted a single time. J is TRBJ2-1 and V is TRBV29-1; D remains unclear. CDR1 is SQVTM, CDR2 ANQGSEA, per germline. Trimming pared 5 bases from V and 0 bases from J, leaving 11 bases between. The CDR3 loop spans 14 amino acids. The CDR3 region has the DNA TGCAGCGTTAATACGAAGAGCTCCTACAATGAGCAGTTCTTC. This codes for CSVNTKSSYNEQFF.

The J gene is TRBJ1-2, the V gene TRBV12-3 or TRBV12-4; tentatively, D is TRBD1 (5 bases). Trimming left V 3 bases short and J 2 bases short, with 7 bases between. The CDR3 totals 13 residues. CDR3 amino acids: CASSFRQNYGYTF. CDR3 coding DNA: TGTGCCAGCAGTTTCAGACAGAACTATGGCTACACCTTC.

The chain has TRBV7-2 and TRBJ2-1, with TRBD2 matching 14 bases. V lost 4 bases and J lost 4; bases outside the gene matches: 6. Germline V lookup: CDR1 SGHTA, CDR2 FQGNSA. The CDR3 covers 17 residues. This CDR3 reads CASSYRGLAGEYNEQFF. CDR3 nucleotide sequence: TGTGCCAGCAGCTACCGGGGACTAGCGGGGGAGTACAATGAGCAGTTCTTC. Full variable domain (outside the CDR3, taken from reference TRBV7-2 and TRBJ2-1): GAGVSQSPSNKVTEKGKDVELRCDPISGHTALYWYRQSLGQGLEFLIYFQGNSAPDKSGLPSDRFSAERTGGSVSTLTIQRTQQEDSAVYLCASSYRGLAGEYNEQFFGPGTRLTVL.

The V call is TRBV6-1, the J call TRBJ2-3; TRBD1 agrees at 11 bases. The CDR3 spans 17 residues. V was clipped by 7 bases and J by 4 bases; unmatched bases: 13. Per germline, CDR1 MNHNS and CDR2 SASEGT. CDR3 protein: CASKNPPGQGVPDTQYF. The CDR3 coding sequence is TGTGCCAGCAAGAACCCACCGGGACAGGGGGTTCCAGATACGCAGTATTTT.

V usage is TRBV19 and J usage is TRBJ2-7; the match to TRBD1 covers 7 bases. Germline-derived CDR1 and CDR2 are LNHDA and SQIVND (reference sequence). This CDR3 has 14 residues. J lost 3 bases, V lost 3 bases, and 5 bases had no gene match. CDR3 residues: CASSINRGDYEQYF. The CDR3, as DNA: TGTGCCAGTAGTATCAACAGGGGCGACTACGAGCAGTACTTC.

The rearrangement uses TRBV20-1 and TRBJ2-1, with D possibly being TRBD2 (5 bases). CDR1 is DFQATT and CDR2 is SNEGSKA in the germline V gene (reference sequence). V lost 5 bases and J lost 8, with 13 bases in between. This CDR3 is built from 12 residues. This chain's CDR3 is CSASWQRDEQFF. In DNA form, the CDR3 reads TGCAGTGCTTCGTGGCAGAGGGATGAGCAGTTCTTC.